A selection of T cell receptor beta chains follows, all from one sample in a study of identical twins. TCRdb processed the 5' RACE reads anew with MiXCR; each CDR3 protein has one entry. The sample carries 570,000 or so distinct CDR3 sequences, nearly 10% recorded once. Another study also made use of these data, one on yellow fever vaccine responses in identical twins.

The sequencing sample was made of PBMCs. The receptors stem from a woman between 18 and 29 years old in good health. Both conserved end residues are part of each CDR3. Each record gives: D gene, V gene, clone size, J gene, CDR3 protein, CDR3 DNA. D genes are given only for firm matches. Clone size, where shown, is once, few, many, or a class for clones that have expanded.

D gene: TRBD2
V gene: TRBV4-1
clone size: -
J gene: TRBJ2-7
CDR3 protein: CASSQFSSGSHYEQYF
CDR3 DNA: TGCGCCAGCAGCCAATTCTCCAGCGGGAGTCACTACGAGCAGTACTTC

D gene: -
V gene: TRBV5-1
clone size: few
J gene: TRBJ2-5
CDR3 protein: CASSLAGGGAVTQYF
CDR3 DNA: TGCGCCAGCAGCTTGGCCGGGGGCGGAGCGGTGACCCAGTACTTC

D gene: -
V gene: TRBV5-6
clone size: few
J gene: TRBJ2-1
CDR3 protein: CASSLGASIIYEQFF
CDR3 DNA: TGTGCCAGCAGCTTGGGGGCATCTATAATCTATGAGCAGTTCTTC

D gene: -
V gene: TRBV5-5
clone size: few
J gene: TRBJ2-2
CDR3 protein: CASSPGGFNTGELFF
CDR3 DNA: TGTGCCAGCAGCCCCGGGGGTTTCAACACCGGGGAGCTGTTTTTT

D gene: -
V gene: TRBV3-1
clone size: many
J gene: TRBJ2-3
CDR3 protein: CASSPQAGPDTQYF
CDR3 DNA: TGTGCCAGCAGCCCACAGGCAGGGCCCGATACGCAGTATTTT

D gene: TRBD1
V gene: TRBV12-3/TRBV12-4
clone size: -
J gene: TRBJ2-3
CDR3 protein: CASQDHRGPDTQYF
CDR3 DNA: TGTGCCAGCCAAGATCACAGGGGACCAGATACGCAGTATTTT

D gene: -
V gene: TRBV29-1
clone size: -
J gene: TRBJ2-7
CDR3 protein: CSVVGGQGEQYF
CDR3 DNA: TGCAGCGTGGTAGGGGGTCAGGGCGAGCAGTACTTC

D gene: -
V gene: TRBV5-1
clone size: few
J gene: TRBJ2-5
CDR3 protein: CATSLGAAQETQYF
CDR3 DNA: TGCGCCACCTCCCTAGGGGCAGCCCAAGAGACCCAGTACTTC

D gene: -
V gene: TRBV5-1
clone size: -
J gene: TRBJ2-5
CDR3 protein: CASSFPPGGIGETQYF
CDR3 DNA: TGCGCCAGCAGCTTTCCTCCAGGGGGGATTGGGGAGACCCAGTACTTC

D gene: TRBD2
V gene: TRBV5-1
clone size: -
J gene: TRBJ2-3
CDR3 protein: CASSFGTSLVSDTQYF
CDR3 DNA: TGCGCCAGCAGCTTTGGGACTAGCTTGGTGTCAGATACGCAGTATTTT

D gene: -
V gene: TRBV5-1
clone size: many
J gene: TRBJ2-7
CDR3 protein: CASSLRPGTEQYF
CDR3 DNA: TGCGCCAGCAGCTTAAGACCCGGGACCGAGCAGTACTTC

D gene: TRBD2
V gene: TRBV13
clone size: -
J gene: TRBJ2-2
CDR3 protein: CASRSSGRGHGELFF
CDR3 DNA: TGTGCCAGCAGATCTAGCGGGAGGGGTCACGGGGAGCTGTTTTTT

D gene: TRBD2
V gene: TRBV29-1
clone size: many
J gene: TRBJ2-3
CDR3 protein: CSVDGLAGDSTDTQYF
CDR3 DNA: TGCAGCGTGGACGGACTAGCGGGAGACAGCACAGATACGCAGTATTTT

D gene: TRBD2
V gene: TRBV19
clone size: -
J gene: TRBJ2-1
CDR3 protein: CASSIPGLAGGPGAYNEQFF
CDR3 DNA: TGTGCCAGTAGTATTCCGGGACTAGCGGGAGGACCAGGCGCGTACAATGAGCAGTTCTTC

D gene: -
V gene: TRBV6-5
clone size: -
J gene: TRBJ2-2
CDR3 protein: CASSYPPTFGLVGGELYF
CDR3 DNA: TGTGCCAGCAGTTACCCCCCAACGTTCGGGTTGGTCGGCGGGGAGCTGTATTTT

D gene: -
V gene: TRBV28
clone size: -
J gene: TRBJ1-6
CDR3 protein: CASSFEDRSPLHF
CDR3 DNA: TGTGCCAGCAGTTTTGAGGACCGTTCACCCCTCCACTTT

D gene: -
V gene: TRBV6-1
clone size: -
J gene: TRBJ2-7
CDR3 protein: CASTLAPRRDEQYF
CDR3 DNA: TGTGCCAGCACCCTAGCACCCCGACGGGACGAGCAGTACTTC

D gene: -
V gene: TRBV10-3
clone size: once
J gene: TRBJ2-7
CDR3 protein: CAISEEWRGTSYEQYF
CDR3 DNA: TGTGCCATCAGTGAGGAATGGCGGGGCACCTCCTACGAGCAGTACTTC

D gene: -
V gene: TRBV20-1
clone size: -
J gene: TRBJ2-7
CDR3 protein: CSARDRAKTYEQYF
CDR3 DNA: TGCAGTGCTAGAGATCGGGCAAAGACCTACGAGCAGTACTTC

D gene: -
V gene: TRBV7-8
clone size: -
J gene: TRBJ1-2
CDR3 protein: CASSLASRDYGYTF
CDR3 DNA: TGTGCCAGCAGCTTAGCGTCGAGGGACTATGGCTACACCTTC

D gene: -
V gene: TRBV28
clone size: many
J gene: TRBJ1-1
CDR3 protein: CASQGPNTEAFF
CDR3 DNA: TGTGCCAGCCAGGGCCCGAACACTGAAGCTTTCTTT

D gene: TRBD1
V gene: TRBV7-8
clone size: -
J gene: TRBJ1-2
CDR3 protein: CASSPDREQLGYTF
CDR3 DNA: TGTGCCAGCAGCCCGGACAGGGAGCAATTGGGCTACACCTTC

D gene: -
V gene: TRBV3-1
clone size: many
J gene: TRBJ2-2
CDR3 protein: CASSQTGGTGELFF
CDR3 DNA: TGTGCCAGCAGCCAAACAGGAGGCACCGGGGAGCTGTTTTTT

D gene: TRBD2
V gene: TRBV24-1
clone size: many
J gene: TRBJ2-3
CDR3 protein: CATSDSPASGSGDTQYF
CDR3 DNA: TGTGCCACCAGTGACTCCCCTGCTAGCGGGAGTGGAGATACGCAGTATTTT

D gene: -
V gene: TRBV5-5
clone size: few
J gene: TRBJ2-7
CDR3 protein: CASGPPMGRALYEQYF
CDR3 DNA: TGTGCCAGCGGCCCCCCGATGGGACGGGCGCTCTACGAGCAGTACTTC

D gene: -
V gene: TRBV19
clone size: -
J gene: TRBJ2-1
CDR3 protein: CASSTDPGGHEQFF
CDR3 DNA: TGTGCCAGTAGTACGGACCCGGGCGGGCATGAGCAGTTCTTC

D gene: TRBD1
V gene: TRBV7-2
clone size: -
J gene: TRBJ1-3
CDR3 protein: CASSLRPGQLGGNTIYF
CDR3 DNA: TGTGCCAGCAGCTTAAGGCCGGGACAGTTGGGAGGAAACACCATATATTTT